This passage covers 6 T cell receptor beta chains from one sample sequenced in a study of identical twins (TCRdb year 2016). Libraries were made using 5' RACE. The reads were generated on an Illumina HiSeq 2000. Starting from the raw public reads, TCRdb applied fastp trimming at Q25, assembled clones with MiXCR and retained in-frame beta chains. CDR3 protein sequences are deduplicated, and each keeps its most common genes and DNA. This sample holds just over 450,000 distinct CDR3 sequences; 11% to 15% were observed only once. More than 0.5% of the sample comes from the top ten. The data were also submitted as part of a second study, on yellow fever vaccine responses in identical twins.

Sequenced: CD4+ T cells sorted from blood. These receptors came from a woman aged 18-29 years in good health.

The gene calls are TRBV5-4 and TRBJ2-7; a possible D gene is TRBD1 (6 bases). CDR1 SGHNT and CDR2 YYREEE come from the germline V gene (reference sequence). Trimming stripped 0 bases from V and 5 bases from J, with 15 bases between. This CDR3 is built from 15 residues. CDR3: CASSLAFGQNDEQYF. The DNA for the CDR3 is TGTGCCAGCAGCTTGGCGTTCGGACAGAACGACGAGCAGTACTTC.

This clonotype was counted a few times. V and J are TRBV7-2 and TRBJ2-1; D gene unclear. Germline assignment: CDR1 SGHTA and CDR2 FQGNSA. Between the trimmed V and J ends, which lost 4 bases and 2 bases, there was a span of 9 bases. This CDR3 contains 14 residues. CDR3: CASSSRNAYNEQFF. In DNA, the CDR3 is TGTGCCAGCAGCTCCAGGAATGCCTACAATGAGCAGTTCTTC.

The J gene is TRBJ2-1, the V gene TRBV6-2 or TRBV6-3, with 11 bases lining up with TRBD2. Looked up from germline, CDR1 is MNHEY and CDR2 is SVGEGT. The CDR3 covers 18 residues. J lost 3 bases, V lost 4 bases, and 11 bases had no gene match. The CDR3 bases are TGTGCCAGCAGTTTATCCTCCCGTACTAGCGGGAGCTACAATGAGCAGTTCTTC. It encodes CASSLSSRTSGSYNEQFF.

The chain joins TRBV9 to TRBJ2-1, with a weak D call TRBD1 (5 bases). This CDR3 region has 15 residues. Germline CDR1 reads SGDLS; CDR2 reads YYNGEE. V was shortened by 4 bases and J by 1 base, with 12 bases between the two germline ends. The CDR3 reads CASSSRQISYNEQFF. The CDR3 nucleotides are TGTGCCAGCAGCTCCCGACAGATATCCTACAATGAGCAGTTCTTC.

J is TRBJ2-1 and V is TRBV2; perhaps TRBD2 as D (6 bases). The CDR3 totals 13 residues. CDR1 SNHLY and CDR2 FYNNEI come from the germline V gene. Trimming cost V 6 bases and J 6 bases, with 12 bases left between them. CDR3 DNA: TGTGCCAGCAGGGGGGGACTTTTCAATGAGCAGTTCTTC. It encodes CASRGGLFNEQFF.

The chain has TRBV9 and TRBJ2-3, with 7 bases lining up with TRBD2. The trim removed 6 bases at V and 6 bases at J, leaving 10 bases unmatched. CDR3 size: 14 residues. The germline V gene has CDR1 SGDLS and CDR2 YYNGEE. The CDR3 bases are TGTGCCAGCAACCAGGGACTACTGGTGGATACGCAGTATTTT. Translating it yields CASNQGLLVDTQYF.